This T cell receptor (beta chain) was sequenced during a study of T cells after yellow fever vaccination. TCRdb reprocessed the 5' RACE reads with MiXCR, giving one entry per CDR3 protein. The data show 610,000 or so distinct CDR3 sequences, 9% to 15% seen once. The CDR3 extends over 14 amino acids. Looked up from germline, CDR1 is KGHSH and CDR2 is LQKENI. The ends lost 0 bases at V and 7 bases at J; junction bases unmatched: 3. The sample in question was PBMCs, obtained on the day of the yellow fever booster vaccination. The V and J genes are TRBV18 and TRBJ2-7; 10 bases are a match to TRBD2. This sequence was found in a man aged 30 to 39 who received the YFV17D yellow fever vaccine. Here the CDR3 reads CASSPPLAGVEQYF. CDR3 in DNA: TGTGCCAGCTCACCACCTCTAGCGGGAGTGGAGCAGTACTTC.